Presented here are 10 T cell receptor beta chains from one specimen sequenced in a study of T cell repertoires in aging, cancer and after chemotherapy. Multiplex touch-down PCR with TRB-A/B primers amplified rearranged V-D-J TRB sequences. TCRdb re-called the multiplex PCR reads through MiXCR, storing one row per CDR3 protein. This table holds almost 5,000 distinct CDR3 sequences, about 35% found once. Amplification of TCR beta used genomic DNA extracted from peripheral blood. Sequenced sample: blood. The receptors come from a human donor with a blood cancer.

The table lists this clonotype with a few counts. This CDR3 is CASSLAKGGRVHSPLHF. CDR3 in DNA: TGTGCCAGCAGCTTGGCCAAGGGGGGGCGCGTACATTCACCCCTCCACTTT. The chain has TRBV5-6 and TRBJ1-6; possible D gene TRBD1, 6 bases. Germline V CDR1 and CDR2: SGHDT, YYEEEE. The CDR3 is 17 residues long. V shed 0 bases and J shed 8 bases, with 18 bases lying between them.

This chain's CDR3 is CAWSVGLTKNIQYF. The CDR3 nucleotides are TGTGCCTGGAGTGTTGGCCTCACCAAAAACATTCAGTACTTC. This rearrangement joins TRBV30 to TRBJ2-4; no reliable D call. Germline V gene lookup returns CDR1 GTSNPN and CDR2 SVGIG (reference sequence). Trimming took off 0 bases at V and 2 bases at J, with 8 bases between the two ends. The CDR3 is made up of 14 amino acids.

The chain employs TRBV11-2 and TRBJ2-3, with no clear D. This CDR3 spans 16 amino acids. Looked up from germline, CDR1 is SGHAT and CDR2 is FQNNGV. V lost 0 bases to trimming and J lost 2 bases, with 12 bases between them. CDR3 protein: CASSLDLPRSTDTQYF. The CDR3 DNA is TGTGCCAGCAGCTTAGATTTGCCCCGGTCCACAGATACGCAGTATTTT.

V gene TRBV12-3 or TRBV12-4 combines with J gene TRBJ2-1, with D tentatively TRBD2 (6 bases). Deletions cut 5 bases from V and 9 bases from J, with 11 bases between. The CDR3 has 12 amino acids. CDR3 sequence: CASSARGGEQFF. CDR3 DNA: TGTGCCAGCAGTGCGAGGGGAGGTGAGCAGTTCTTC.

This CDR3 is CSASGVDQPQHF. The DNA for the CDR3 is TGCAGTGCTAGCGGAGTGGATCAGCCCCAGCATTTT. J is TRBJ1-5 and V is TRBV20-1, with D hard to call. Trimming shortened V by 3 bases and J by 5 bases, and 8 bases separated the two germline ends. This CDR3 spans 12 amino acids. Germline lookup yields CDR1 DFQATT and CDR2 SNEGSKA (reference sequence).

The CDR3 protein is CASSYSAGKLFF. The CDR3 nucleotides read TGTGCCAGCAGTTACTCGGCTGGAAAACTGTTTTTT. J is TRBJ1-4 and V is TRBV6-6; D unresolved. CDR3 length: 12 residues. V lost 0 bases, J lost 10 bases, and 6 bases lay in between. Germline-derived CDR1 and CDR2 are MNHNY and SVGAGI (reference sequence).

CDR3 loop: CASSLKRRSGDGYTF. CDR3 sequence (DNA): TGTGCCAGCAGTTTAAAGCGTCGGTCAGGGGATGGCTACACCTTC. The V and J genes are TRBV12-3 or TRBV12-4 and TRBJ1-2; D perhaps matches TRBD1 (6 bases). This CDR3 contains 15 residues. V lost 2 bases and J lost 6, with 16 bases in between.

This clonotype was counted only a few times. The CDR3 DNA sequence: TGTGCCTGGAGCGGGGGGGAGGTTGAGCAGTTCTTC. Translation: CAWSGGEVEQFF. The V and J genes are TRBV30 and TRBJ2-1; 8 positions match TRBD2. There are 12 residues in the CDR3. With V trimmed by 3 bases and J by 9 bases, 4 bases remained unmatched. CDR1 GTSNPN and CDR2 SVGIG come from the germline V gene (reference sequence).

This clonotype was found a few times. V is TRBV12-3 or TRBV12-4 and J is TRBJ2-3; 8 bases fit TRBD2. J gave up 6 bases and V 6 bases, and 8 bases lay outside the gene matches. The CDR3 has 14 amino acids. The CDR3: CASSFYGGGDTQYF. The CDR3 DNA reads TGTGCCAGCAGCTTCTACGGGGGGGGTGATACGCAGTATTTT.

This chain links TRBV30 with TRBJ1-2, with TRBD1 matching 9 bases. From germline, CDR1 is GTSNPN and CDR2 SVGIG (reference sequence). The CDR3 extends over 12 amino acids. V was pared by 8 bases and J by 6 bases, with 7 bases of the junction left unmatched. CDR3 nucleotide sequence: TGTGCCGCGGACAGGGGTAGGCATGGCTACACCTTC. Encoded protein: CAADRGRHGYTF. Looking up the rest from reference TRBV30 and TRBJ1-2 gives the full variable domain: SQTIHQWPATLVQPVGSPLSLECTVEGTSNPNLYWYRQAAGRGLQLLFYSVGIGQISSEVPQNLSASRPQDRQFILSSKKLLLSDSGFYLCAADRGRHGYTFGSGTRLTVV.